The next 31 T cell receptor beta chains were all read from a single sample in a study of blood T cell repertoires in COVID-19. Using immunoSEQ multiplex PCR, the repertoire was profiled, and TCRdb retains in-frame clones only, with some absent. Of about 100,000 clones listed, 85% are singletons. Sequencing was carried out using peripheral blood. These receptor sequences come from a man in his fifties or sixties with active or convalescent COVID-19.

The V call is TRBV7-2, the J call TRBJ1-3, with D uncertain. The CDR3 sequence is 15 residues long. The germline CDR1 and CDR2 sequences are SGHTA and FQGNSA. V was clipped by 3 bases and J by 0 bases, with 9 bases between them. The DNA for the CDR3 is TGTGCCAGCAGCTTTGGGCAGCTCTCTGGAAACACCATATATTTT. It is translated as CASSFGQLSGNTIYF.

This sequence joins TRBV15 and TRBJ2-2, with TRBD2 matching 10 bases. The J segment lost 0 bases and the V segment lost 1 base, leaving 2 bases of the junction unmatched. There are 17 residues in the CDR3. CDR1 is LNHNV and CDR2 is YYDKDF in the germline V gene (reference sequence). CDR3 loop: CATSRGTSGANTGELFF. The CDR3 DNA reads TGTGCCACCAGCAGAGGAACTAGCGGGGCGAACACCGGGGAGCTGTTTTTT.

The chain recombines TRBV5-1 with TRBJ1-5; TRBD1 might be the D (6 bases). The germline V gene has CDR1 SGHRS and CDR2 YFSETQ. The germline V and J ends were trimmed by 1 base and 7 bases, with 9 bases remaining between them. CDR3 length equals 13 residues. CDR3 DNA: TGCGCCAGCAGCTTGCAGGGGAGCCAGCCCCAGCATTTT. Translating gives CASSLQGSQPQHF.

The chain uses TRBV11-3 and TRBJ2-1; weak D call: TRBD1 (5 bases). The CDR3 is 15 residues long. The V and J ends lost 0 bases and 14 bases respectively, with 20 bases between them. CDR1 SGHNT and CDR2 YENEEA come from the germline V gene. As DNA, the CDR3 is TGTGCCAGCAGCTTAGATTCGGACGGCAAGGGGTGGGAGTTCTTC. Protein sequence: CASSLDSDGKGWEFF.

This clone was seen a handful of times. The chain's CDR3 is CASSLSGSNTGELFF. In DNA, the CDR3 is TGTGCCAGCAGCTTGAGCGGGAGTAACACCGGGGAGCTGTTTTTT. The gene calls are TRBV7-9 and TRBJ2-2; 8 positions match TRBD2. This CDR3 region has 15 residues. Looked up from germline, CDR1 is SEHNR and CDR2 is FQNEAQ (reference sequence). Trimming at V came to 3 bases and at J to 2 bases, leaving 2 bases not matched to a gene.

The chain employs TRBV5-5 and TRBJ2-4; D gene unclear. There are 14 residues in the CDR3. Germline-derived CDR1 and CDR2 are SGHKS and YYEKEE (reference sequence). The V end was cut by 0 bases, the J end by 0 bases, with 4 bases between. DNA for the CDR3: TGTGCCAGCAGCTTGGGACTAGCCAAAAACATTCAGTACTTC. Translation: CASSLGLAKNIQYF. Full variable domain (rest looked up from reference TRBV5-5 and TRBJ2-4): DAGVTQSPTHLIKTRGQQVTLRCSPISGHKSVSWYQQVLGQGPQFIFQYYEKEERGRGNFPDRFSARQFPNYSSELNVNALLLGDSALYLCASSLGLAKNIQYFGAGTRLSVL.

This clone has a single count. The chain recombines TRBV6-5 with TRBJ2-5; a weak D match, TRBD1 (6 bases). The V end was cut by 5 bases, the J end by 2 bases, with 12 bases between. The CDR3 spans 14 residues. Germline CDR1 reads MNHEY; CDR2 reads SVGAGI. CDR3 amino acids: CASSRQVPQETQYF. The CDR3 DNA follows: TGTGCCAGCAGTAGACAGGTTCCACAAGAGACCCAGTACTTC.

The genes are TRBV5-5 and TRBJ2-7; D unresolved. CDR1 is SGHKS, CDR2 YYEKEE, per germline (reference sequence). The CDR3 length is 12 residues. V was trimmed by 4 bases and J by 3 bases, leaving 8 bases between them. CDR3 bases: TGTGCCAGCAGCCTGCCGGGCTACGAGCAGTACTTC. Residues: CASSLPGYEQYF.

This chain joins TRBV27 and TRBJ1-6; D might be TRBD1 (6 bases). Trimming took 8 bases from V and 5 from J, leaving 19 bases between them. CDR1 and CDR2 from the germline V gene are MNHEY and SMNVEV (reference sequence). The CDR3 spans 16 residues. CDR3 in amino acids: CASAYYAAGDNSPLHF. The CDR3 region has the DNA TGTGCCAGCGCTTACTACGCGGCAGGGGATAATTCACCCCTCCACTTT.

This rearrangement joins TRBV6-6 to TRBJ1-2; possible D gene TRBD1, 5 bases. Trimming shortened V by 6 bases and J by 3 bases, and 11 bases separated the two germline ends. Germline V lookup: CDR1 MNHNY, CDR2 SVGAGI (reference sequence). The CDR3 contains 13 residues. CDR3 protein: CASRPRDDYGYTF. CDR3 in DNA: TGTGCCAGCAGGCCCAGGGATGACTATGGCTACACCTTC.

The chain couples TRBV6-5 to TRBJ1-1; D gene uncertain. The CDR3 is 11 residues long. CDR1 MNHEY and CDR2 SVGAGI come from the germline V gene. The V end lost 10 bases, the J end lost 2 bases, and 8 bases lay between the germline ends. The CDR3 DNA follows: TGTGCCACTAGTTCAAACACTGAAGCTTTCTTT. Protein sequence: CATSSNTEAFF.

V is TRBV7-3 and J is TRBJ2-2; maybe TRBD1 (6 bases). The V gene's germline CDR1 is SGHTA and CDR2 FQGTGA. This CDR3 is built from 15 residues. V was trimmed by 6 bases and J by 6 bases, leaving 17 bases between them. For the CDR3, the DNA is TGTGCCAGCAGGTCCGGGACAACCTCCGCCGGGGAGCTGTTTTTT. It codes for CASRSGTTSAGELFF.

J is TRBJ1-5 and V is TRBV28, with 7 nucleotides matching TRBD1. Trimming removed 7 bases from V and 0 bases from J; junction bases left unmatched: 6. Germline loops: CDR1 MDHEN, CDR2 SYDVKM. The CDR3 totals 15 residues. The CDR3 here is CASTNYRGSNQPQHF. In DNA, the CDR3 is TGTGCCAGCACTAACTACAGGGGTAGCAATCAGCCCCAGCATTTT.

CDR3 sequence reads: CASSPQGYGANVLTF. The CDR3 DNA reads as TGTGCCAGCAGCCCCCAGGGGTATGGGGCCAACGTCCTGACTTTC. The chain recombines TRBV7-9 with TRBJ2-6, with D maybe TRBD1 (6 bases). The CDR3 runs 15 residues. Looked up from germline, CDR1 is SEHNR and CDR2 is FQNEAQ (reference sequence). V was trimmed by 5 bases and J by 3 bases, leaving 11 bases between them.

CDR3 sequence: CASSDPTGQGDYEQYF. The CDR3 nucleotides are TGTGCCAGCAGCGATCCCACGGGACAGGGTGATTACGAGCAGTACTTC. The chain combines TRBV11-3 with TRBJ2-7; 9 bases map to TRBD1. Germline CDR1 reads SGHNT; CDR2 reads YENEEA. V lost 5 bases, J lost 4 bases, and 12 bases stayed unmatched. The CDR3 is 16 residues long.

This clone was recorded a few times. The chain has TRBV6-5 and TRBJ1-5; the D gene is possibly TRBD1 (5 bases). Between the trimmed V and J ends, which lost 8 bases and 7 bases, there was a span of 12 bases. CDR3 size: 12 residues. CDR1 and CDR2 from the germline V gene are MNHEY and SVGAGI. The CDR3 sequence: CASARARQPQHF. Written as DNA, the CDR3 is TGTGCCAGCGCCAGGGCTAGACAGCCCCAGCATTTT.

The chain has TRBV24-1 and TRBJ1-2; D not certain. The germline gives CDR1 KGHDR, CDR2 SFDVKD. Trimming stripped 1 base from V and 8 bases from J, with 10 bases between. This CDR3 comprises 13 residues. In nucleotides, the CDR3 is TGTGCCACCAGTGATTTTGGGAGGGAAGGCTACACCTTC. This gives the protein CATSDFGREGYTF.

V and J are TRBV19 and TRBJ1-2; 7 bases fit TRBD1. The CDR3 is 14 amino acids. The germline V gene encodes CDR1 LNHDA and CDR2 SQIVND (reference sequence). Trimming took 9 bases from V and 2 from J; bases not matched to a gene: 9. This CDR3 reads CASLTGPGNYGYTF. Written as DNA, the CDR3 is TGTGCCAGCTTGACAGGGCCGGGAAACTATGGCTACACCTTC.

V and J are TRBV4-1 and TRBJ2-1; 7 bases map to TRBD2. The V segment lost 0 bases and the J segment 1 base; nucleotides outside the gene matches: 12. Germline-derived CDR1 and CDR2 are MGHRA and YSYEKL. The CDR3 extends over 19 amino acids. In nucleotides, the CDR3 is TGCGCCAGCAGCCAAGAAAGGGGCCTAAGCGGGACTTCCTACAATGAGCAGTTCTTC. Its translation: CASSQERGLSGTSYNEQFF.

The CDR3 DNA sequence: TGTGCCAGCAGCCAAGGGCAGGCAGGGGGCTACACCTTC. Protein sequence: CASSQGQAGGYTF. This chain uses TRBV3-1 (or the pseudogene TRBV3-2) with TRBJ1-2, with D possibly TRBD1 on 5 matching bases. V gave up 1 base and J gave up 8 bases, with 11 bases separating them. The germline V gene has CDR1 LGHDT and CDR2 YNNKEL (reference sequence). The CDR3 length is 13 residues.

The V and J genes are TRBV5-1 and TRBJ2-1, with 9 bases identical to TRBD2. CDR3 length equals 18 residues. Trimming removed 5 bases from V and 0 bases from J; junction bases left unmatched: 12. The V gene's germline CDR1 is SGHRS and CDR2 YFSETQ. The CDR3 region is CASSPAGAGGSSYNEQFF. As DNA, the CDR3 is TGCGCCAGCAGTCCCGCGGGAGCGGGAGGTAGCTCCTACAATGAGCAGTTCTTC.

A note on this clone: A much larger clone sits a single nucleotide away, making a read error possible. The chain uses TRBV5-6 and TRBJ2-7, with TRBD1 as a possible D gene (6 bases). The germline V gene has CDR1 SGHDT and CDR2 YYEEEE. This CDR3 has 13 amino acids. The ends were cut back, 5 bases at V and 1 base at J, with 10 bases in the middle. CDR3 coding DNA: TGTGCCAGCAGTTTTGGACAGTCCTACGAGCAGTACTTC. Amino acids: CASSFGQSYEQYF.

This rearrangement joins TRBV7-3 to TRBJ2-1; 9 nucleotides agree with TRBD2. Germline lookup yields CDR1 SGHTA and CDR2 FQGTGA. The CDR3 has 15 residues. The J segment lost 3 bases and the V segment lost 4 bases, leaving 4 bases of the junction unmatched. The CDR3: CASSSLAGVYNEQFF. In DNA form, the CDR3 reads TGTGCCAGCAGCTCACTAGCGGGTGTCTACAATGAGCAGTTCTTC.

CDR3 residues: CASRGQEVNNEQFF. The CDR3 DNA follows: TGTGCCAGCAGGGGACAGGAGGTGAACAATGAGCAGTTCTTC. The chain joins TRBV6-5 to TRBJ2-1, with TRBD1 identical over 8 bases. The junction had 6 bases not matched to a gene; V was cut back by 6 bases and J by 5 bases. The CDR3 covers 14 residues. In germline, CDR1 is MNHEY, CDR2 SVGAGI.

The chain has TRBV12-3 or TRBV12-4 and TRBJ1-5; the D is unclear. The CDR3 runs to 12 residues. V gave up 8 bases and J gave up 1 base, with 6 bases separating them. The CDR3 protein is CASSESNQPQHF. The DNA for the CDR3 is TGTGCCAGCTCAGAAAGCAATCAGCCCCAGCATTTT.

V is TRBV28 and J is TRBJ2-1, with TRBD2 matching over 8 bases. Germline lookup yields CDR1 MDHEN and CDR2 SYDVKM. The CDR3 is 15 amino acids. The J segment lost 5 bases and the V segment lost 7 bases, leaving 10 bases of the junction unmatched. CDR3 nucleotides: TGTGCCAGCATCCAAAGACTAGCGTCCGACAATGAGCAGTTCTTC. As protein: CASIQRLASDNEQFF.

The J gene is TRBJ2-7, the V gene TRBV6-1; maybe TRBD1 (6 bases). The CDR3 is 17 amino acids. V lost 3 bases and J 7 bases, leaving 25 bases between the germline ends. Germline CDR1 MNHNS, CDR2 SASEGT. The CDR3 DNA sequence: TGTGCCAGCAGTGAGGGGGCCAGCGGACCGTTTAGTGATGAGCAGTACTTC. It translates to CASSEGASGPFSDEQYF.

For the CDR3, the DNA is TGTGCCAGCACTACGTCTCCGTACTACGAGCAGTACTTC. Its translation is CASTTSPYYEQYF. J is TRBJ2-7 and V is TRBV28; D unresolved. This CDR3 is built from 13 residues. V shed 7 bases and J shed 3 bases, with 13 bases lying between them. Germline V gives CDR1 MDHEN, CDR2 SYDVKM.

The V gene is TRBV30, the J gene TRBJ2-1, with D perhaps TRBD2 (5 bases). The CDR3 spans 13 residues. The V gene's germline CDR1 is GTSNPN and CDR2 SVGIG (reference sequence). Trimming took off 5 bases at V and 5 bases at J, with 13 bases between the two ends. The CDR3 loop is CAWVGLYNNEQFF. The CDR3 nucleotides are TGTGCCTGGGTAGGACTTTACAACAATGAGCAGTTCTTC.

This clone was seen only once. The chain carries TRBV2 and TRBJ1-1; TRBD1 is a possible D gene (6 bases). V dropped 4 bases and J dropped 3 bases, with 9 bases sitting between them. The CDR3 covers 13 residues. The V gene's germline CDR1 is SNHLY and CDR2 FYNNEI. CDR3 sequence reads: CASSVAGDTEAFF. CDR3 bases: TGTGCCAGCAGTGTCGCAGGGGACACTGAAGCTTTCTTT.

The chain links TRBV10-2 to TRBJ1-1, with TRBD1 matching over 7 bases. This CDR3 is built from 14 residues. Germline V gene lookup returns CDR1 WSHSY and CDR2 SAAADI. Germline trimming cut 6 bases from V and 3 bases from J; bases unmatched to any gene: 7. The CDR3 reads CASSATGTDTEAFF. The CDR3 region has the DNA TGCGCCAGCAGCGCGACAGGGACCGACACTGAAGCTTTCTTT.